This T cell receptor (beta chain) was sequenced during a study of identical twins. TCRdb called the 5' RACE reads again in MiXCR, with one record for every CDR3 protein. The sample holds about 490,000 distinct CDR3 sequences, around 15% seen once. Study-level points and caveats: Researchers reported weaker excess twin sharing in beta out-of-frame sequences. Out-of-frame TCR alpha sharing observed in monozygotic twins exceeded model estimates. Abundant beta clonotypes from cord blood bore fewer insertions; memory repertoires lacked this pattern.

In the case of this clonotype: The antigen is unknown.

V lost 1 base and J lost 3, with 13 bases in between. This CDR3 region has 16 residues. Germline V CDR1 and CDR2: SSHAT, FNYEAQ (reference sequence). This sample also appeared in a second study, on yellow fever vaccine responses in identical twins.

The genes are TRBV7-7 and TRBJ2-1; D perhaps matches TRBD2 (6 bases). The sequence was collected from a woman under 30 in good health. The source material was CD4+ T cells sorted from blood. The CDR3 is CASSLDALASYNEQFF. CDR3 in DNA: TGTGCCAGCAGCTTAGATGCCCTAGCGAGCTACAATGAGCAGTTCTTC.